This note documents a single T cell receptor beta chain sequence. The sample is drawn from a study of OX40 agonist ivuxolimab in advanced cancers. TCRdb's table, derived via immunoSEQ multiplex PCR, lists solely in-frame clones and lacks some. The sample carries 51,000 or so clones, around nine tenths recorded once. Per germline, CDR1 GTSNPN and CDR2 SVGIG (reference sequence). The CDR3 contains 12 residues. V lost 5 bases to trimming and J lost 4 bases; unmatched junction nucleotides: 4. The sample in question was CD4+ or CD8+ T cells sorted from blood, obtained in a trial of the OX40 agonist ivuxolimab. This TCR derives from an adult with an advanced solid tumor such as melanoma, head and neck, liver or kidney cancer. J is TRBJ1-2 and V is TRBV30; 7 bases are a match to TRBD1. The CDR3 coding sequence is TGTGCCTGGGGACAGGAATTCTATGGCTACACCTTC. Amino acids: CAWGQEFYGYTF.